This T cell receptor (beta chain) was profiled in a study of cytomegalovirus exposure and HLA in healthy donors. Study-level background: About 200 million T cells yielded 110 million or so unique TCR beta sequences in earlier analysis.

V gave up 0 bases and J gave up 4 bases; unmatched junction bases: 2. Per germline, CDR1 LGHNA and CDR2 YSLEER. The CDR3 length is 15 residues. Both 60 Vbeta primers and 13 Jbeta primers went into the PCR. TCRdb keeps only in-frame clones here, not all; method: immunoSEQ multiplex PCR. Of some 93,000 clones in the sample, 82% are singletons; the top ten hold approximately 3.6%. Sequenced: PBMCs. V and J are TRBV4-3 and TRBJ1-2; TRBD1 agrees at 10 bases. The sequence was collected from a man aged 50 or older in good health and CMV-seronegative. The CDR3 DNA reads TGCGCCAGCAGCCAAGAAAGGACAGGGGGCTATGGCTACACCTTC. Translating gives CASSQERTGGYGYTF.